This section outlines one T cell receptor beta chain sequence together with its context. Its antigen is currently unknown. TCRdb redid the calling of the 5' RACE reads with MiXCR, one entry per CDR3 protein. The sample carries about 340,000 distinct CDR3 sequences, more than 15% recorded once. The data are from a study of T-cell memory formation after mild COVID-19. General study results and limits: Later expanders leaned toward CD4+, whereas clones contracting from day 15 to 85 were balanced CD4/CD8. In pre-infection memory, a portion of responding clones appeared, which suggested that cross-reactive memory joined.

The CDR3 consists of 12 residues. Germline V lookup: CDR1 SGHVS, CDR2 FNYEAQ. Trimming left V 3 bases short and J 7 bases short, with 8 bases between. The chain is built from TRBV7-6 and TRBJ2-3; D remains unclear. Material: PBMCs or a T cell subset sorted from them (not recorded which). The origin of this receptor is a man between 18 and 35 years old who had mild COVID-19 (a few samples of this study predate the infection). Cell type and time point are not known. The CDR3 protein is CASSFNGNTQYF. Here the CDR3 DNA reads TGTGCCAGCAGCTTTAATGGAAATACGCAGTATTTT.